This T cell receptor beta chain was identified during a study of cytomegalovirus exposure and HLA in healthy donors (TCRdb year 2017). At the level of the whole study: An earlier analysis of more than 550 of the donors reported about 280 Gb of sequence data and 117 million unique TCR beta sequences obtained from about 170 million T cells. Roughly 300 gigabases of sequencing data and 78 million or so unique TCR sequences were included in an early release covering 550 to 800 HLA-typed donors. Among roughly 400 genotyped donors of the cohort, an average of approximately 220,000 unique TCR beta nucleotide sequences was sequenced per donor, of which about 20% were non-productive. A later genetic analysis took genome-wide SNP genotypes for about 55% of the 666 donors and used that subset as a discovery cohort. Rather than drawing on any new phenotypic data, the later analysis identified candidate immune exposures from TCR beta sequences and the way those sequences occurred across donors. Among the roughly 430 genotyped donors, around 81% belonged to the genetic ancestry cluster associated with self-reported Caucasian donors. An earlier analysis of about 620 of the donors applied high-throughput TCR beta sequencing to assess whether each TCR beta V gene segment acted as functional or pseudogenic. Several DR-DQ haplotypes were handled as single units for association and clustering because linkage in the cohort was strong. Every repertoire in the discovery cohort had been generated on one and the same sequencing platform. Typing coverage varied by locus: about 620-630 donors for A, B, C, DRB1 and DQB1; approximately 500 for DQA1; more than 600 for DPA1; some 470 for DPB1. Donor age, sex, ethnicity and CMV serostatus were compiled alongside the repertoire data. The study was designed to test whether signatures of past pathogen exposure could be identified by cataloging public T cell receptors. A separate validation cohort of 100 to 150 different subjects was used in addition to the roughly 700-subject first cohort. HLA typing included class I and class II loci at four-digit resolution. The study used immunosequencing to profile the T cell repertoires of approximately 650 subjects and linked those repertoires to cytomegalovirus serostatus. To study patterns of TCR occurrence, a later analysis re-analyzed previously published TCR beta repertoires from just over 650 donors and added high-resolution HLA genotyping. High-throughput TCR immunosequencing, statistical association of individual TCRs with disease status, and machine learning were combined to predict cytomegalovirus infection status.

Libraries were prepared through the immunoSEQ multiplex PCR assay. For the multiplex PCR, a mixture combining 60 forward primers for TCR Vbeta segments and 13 reverse primers for TCR Jbeta segments was used. The CDR3 region of rearranged TCR beta genes was amplified from genomic DNA by a multiplex PCR assay. The Illumina HiSeq System was used to sequence the amplified TCR beta libraries as 87-base-pair reads. In the original analysis: A later analysis tallied some 79 million unique TCR beta chains across the 666 repertoires, and about 12 million of those chains were shared by two or more donors. A nearest-neighbor algorithm error-corrected the raw reads and collapsed the reads into unique sequences, merging closely related sequences to remove PCR and sequencing errors. CDR3 sequences were aligned to IMGT reference sequences to assign V, D and J gene segments. For a sequence to be retained, a match of at least six nucleotides to both a V gene segment and a J gene segment was required. A rearrangement was called productive if the CDR3 had no stop codons and remained in frame with V and J, and every other rearrangement was called non-productive. CDR3 was defined by IMGT convention, running from the second conserved V-encoded cysteine to the conserved J-encoded phenylalanine. The earlier analysis of about 560 of the donors excluded any sequence lacking an unambiguous match to a single V gene segment. In an earlier analysis of roughly 500 of the donors, V segments were called functional above 56.7% productive rearrangements and were called segregating when the between-donor standard deviation exceeded 5%. A statistical classification framework was developed to diagnose cytomegalovirus status using the catalog of TCR beta chain sequences. A later analysis assigned V and J genes by comparing TCR nucleotide sequences with IMGT/GENE-DB human TR gene sequences. The TCRdist pipeline was used in a later analysis to assign CDR3 sequences and most-parsimonious VDJ recombination scenarios. A later analysis defined each TCR beta chain by its CDR3 amino acid sequence plus V-gene family, and excluded reads lacking a unique V-gene family. In a later analysis, nearly 600 highly shared, low-generation-probability nucleotide sequences were removed to address suspected cross-contamination and a sequencing artifact. For each public chain, a later analysis derived a clonal expansion index from normalized ranks of inferred template counts within each repertoire. In a later analysis, generation probabilities were computed using a VDJ recombination model fitted to out-of-frame rearrangements, and the results were checked against IGoR. In a later analysis, TCR-TCR, TCR-HLA and TCR-CMV co-occurrence was scored with hypergeometric tests, and a repertoire-size bias correction was applied to TCR pairs. To estimate false discovery rates, a later analysis permuted the HLA or CMV assignments 20 times. A later analysis grouped co-occurring TCRs with DBSCAN, adding TCRdist sequence similarity when clustering within HLA-allele-positive subsets. Co-occurrence clustering excluded repertoires with fewer than 30,000 or more than 120,000 public chains, plus five with anomalous nucleotide sharing. The table was pulled from immuneACCESS by TCRdb, which kept in-frame rearrangements only. Such tables lose some clones; where checked, under half of the loss comes from unresolved V genes, and the rest has no known cause. V, J and clone size reflect that table, while D and trimming were determined from the DNA. The table for this sample lists 150,000 to 200,000 clones; around 79% of them were counted only once. Of the sample, 1.6% falls within the top ten clones.

The research as a whole found: Immune exposure information for the cohort was limited to CMV serostatus. A further reported finding was that TCR beta sequences accurately predicted the HLA-A and HLA-B alleles for most subjects in the first cohort. When HLA alleles, especially DR and DQ, strongly co-occurred, TCR associations were difficult to assign to individual alleles. Roughly uniform sequencing depth across donors was assumed in presence/absence analyses, although this assumption may not hold. Because counts were too low, roughly 18 rarely observed V segments, including chromosome 9 orphons, were left out of the earlier analysis of several hundred of the donors. An association between a missense DCLRE1C variant and V-gene and J-gene trimming of TCR beta chains was found in a later genetic analysis and replicated in an independent cohort. The sequencing pipeline was judged likely to have produced a cluster of highly shared sequence variants as a technical artifact. A later analysis found that TCR association rates varied across HLA loci, with DRB1 alleles showing the most associated TCRs and HLA-C alleles the fewest. It was suggested by the authors that the approach could potentially be generalized to other disease states and immunological phenotypes. Correlated functional status among segregating V segments might reflect linkage disequilibrium, but an unknown experimental factor could not be ruled out. An earlier analysis of around 600 of the donors showed that most TCR beta V segments appeared in productive rearrangements either about 87% or about 30% of the time, which broadly matched IMGT annotations. In a later analysis, several top co-occurrence clusters were reported to appear linked to parvovirus B19, influenza, CMV and Epstein-Barr virus. In vitro tests confirmed that a few of the cytomegalovirus-associated TCR beta chains recognize cytomegalovirus antigens. A later analysis found that HLA-associated TCR beta chains were more clonally expanded and had lower generation probabilities than equally common non-associated chains. Cytomegalovirus status was reported to be diagnosed by the classifier with high specificity and sensitivity in both the original and validation cohorts. Only TCR beta chains were sequenced in this cohort, and the absence of alpha or paired-chain data limited detectable features. According to a later analysis, most CMV-associated TCR beta chains appeared to be HLA-restricted, and the HLA associations seemed to be driven largely by CMV exposure. According to a later genetic analysis, donors in an Asian-associated ancestry cluster had fewer N-insertions in productive TCRs than the roughly 660-donor mean. In a later analysis, more than 15,000 TCR beta sequences were associated with specific HLA alleles at a false discovery rate of 0.05. Most TCR sequences were observed very rarely across donors, whereas some public TCRs were present in many individuals. Because the 87-base-pair reads could not distinguish some IMGT-functional V segments, including TRBV6-2 and TRBV6-3, those segments were excluded. In the study, around 150 TCR beta chains were listed as associated with cytomegalovirus. Because HLA typing was missing for some donors at each locus, association tests included only the typed subset.

Points on this clone: This clone's antigen is unknown. No much larger clone exists at a distance of one base, and base qualities are not known.

V is cut back by 6 bases and J by 3 bases, with 11 bases in the junction unmatched. From cysteine to phenylalanine, the CDR3 is 16 amino acids long. The read is trimmed to its CDR3 DNA, 48 bases read in frame from base 1. Sequences MNHEY (CDR1) and SMNVEV (CDR2) are obtained from the germline V gene (reference sequence). The cohort consisted of 600 or so healthy bone marrow donors. All cohort members were sampled while nominally healthy, although unrecorded immune exposures were likely present. The donor tested CMV seronegative and was one of the 352 seronegative cohort members. Each donor provided a peripheral blood sample, and peripheral blood mononuclear cells were used for TCR beta sequencing. The Qiagen DNeasy Blood Extraction Kit was used to extract genomic DNA from the blood cell samples.

Rearrangement joined TRBV27 to TRBJ2-1, with TRBD2 matching 7 junction bases. The TCR sequence derives from a woman aged 45-59 years in good health and CMV-seronegative. The sequenced sample consisted of PBMCs. CDR3 reads: CASRFSPGGSYNEQFF. The nucleotide sequence reads TGTGCCAGCAGGTTTTCCCCAGGCGGGAGCTACAATGAGCAGTTCTTC.